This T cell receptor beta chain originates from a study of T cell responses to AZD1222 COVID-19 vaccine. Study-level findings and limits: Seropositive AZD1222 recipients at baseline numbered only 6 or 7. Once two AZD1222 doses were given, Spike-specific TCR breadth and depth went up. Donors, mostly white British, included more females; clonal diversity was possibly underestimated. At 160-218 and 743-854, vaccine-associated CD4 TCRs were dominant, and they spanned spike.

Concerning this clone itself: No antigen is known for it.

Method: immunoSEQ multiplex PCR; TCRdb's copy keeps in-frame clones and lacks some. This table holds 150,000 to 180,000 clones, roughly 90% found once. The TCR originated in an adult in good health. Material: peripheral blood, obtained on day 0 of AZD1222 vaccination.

The CDR3 region has the DNA TGTGCCAGCAGCCTTAGCGGTACCTCAGGGGAAAAGTATGGCTACACCTTC. It codes for CASSLSGTSGEKYGYTF. The chain links TRBV9 to TRBJ1-2, with TRBD1 as a possible D gene (6 bases). The ends were cut back, 4 bases at V and 5 bases at J, with 24 bases in the middle. The CDR3 is made up of 17 amino acids. CDR1 and CDR2 from the germline V gene are SGDLS and YYNGEE.